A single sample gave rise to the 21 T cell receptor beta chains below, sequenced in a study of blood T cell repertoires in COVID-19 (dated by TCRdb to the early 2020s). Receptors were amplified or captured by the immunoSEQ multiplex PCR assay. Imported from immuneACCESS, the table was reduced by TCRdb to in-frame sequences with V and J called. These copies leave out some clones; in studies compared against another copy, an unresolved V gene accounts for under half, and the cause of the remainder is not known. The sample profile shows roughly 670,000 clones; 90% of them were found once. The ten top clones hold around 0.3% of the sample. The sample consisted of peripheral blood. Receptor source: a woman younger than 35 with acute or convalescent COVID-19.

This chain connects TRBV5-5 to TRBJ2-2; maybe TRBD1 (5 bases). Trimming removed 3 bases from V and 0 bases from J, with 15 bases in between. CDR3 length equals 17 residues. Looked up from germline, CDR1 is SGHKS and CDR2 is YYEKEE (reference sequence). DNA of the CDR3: TGTGCCAGCAGCTCTACCTCGACAGACGCGAACACCGGGGAGCTGTTTTTT. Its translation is CASSSTSTDANTGELFF.

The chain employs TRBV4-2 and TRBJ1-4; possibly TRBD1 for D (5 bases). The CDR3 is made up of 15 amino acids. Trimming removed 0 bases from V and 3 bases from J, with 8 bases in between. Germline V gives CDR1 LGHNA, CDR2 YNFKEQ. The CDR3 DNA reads TGTGCCAGCAGCCAAGAGGGGGGGTCTAATGAAAAACTGTTTTTT. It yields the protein CASSQEGGSNEKLFF.

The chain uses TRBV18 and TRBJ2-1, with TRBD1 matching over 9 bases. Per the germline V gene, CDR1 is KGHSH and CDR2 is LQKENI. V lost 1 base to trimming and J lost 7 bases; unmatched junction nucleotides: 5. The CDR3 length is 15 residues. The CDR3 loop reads CASSPQYRGLNEQFF. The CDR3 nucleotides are TGTGCCAGCTCACCACAGTACAGGGGGCTAAATGAGCAGTTCTTC.

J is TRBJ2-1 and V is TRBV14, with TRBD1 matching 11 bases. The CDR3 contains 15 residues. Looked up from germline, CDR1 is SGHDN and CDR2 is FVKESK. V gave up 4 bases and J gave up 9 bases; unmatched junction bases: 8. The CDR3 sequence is CASSPTTGTGGEQFF. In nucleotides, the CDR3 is TGTGCCAGCAGCCCTACAACCGGGACAGGGGGTGAGCAGTTCTTC.

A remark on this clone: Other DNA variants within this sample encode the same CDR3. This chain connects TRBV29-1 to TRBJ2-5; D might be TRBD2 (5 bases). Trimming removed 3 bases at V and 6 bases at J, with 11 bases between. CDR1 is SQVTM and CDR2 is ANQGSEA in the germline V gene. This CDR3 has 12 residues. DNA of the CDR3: TGCAGCGTTGACCGGGGAAAGAAGACCCAGTACTTC. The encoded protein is CSVDRGKKTQYF.

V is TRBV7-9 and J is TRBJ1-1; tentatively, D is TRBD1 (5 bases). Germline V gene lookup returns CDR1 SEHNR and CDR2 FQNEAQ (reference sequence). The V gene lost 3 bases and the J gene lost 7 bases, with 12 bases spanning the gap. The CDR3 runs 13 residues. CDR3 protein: CASSFGQGGEAFF. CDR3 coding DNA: TGTGCCAGCAGCTTTGGGCAGGGCGGTGAAGCTTTCTTT.

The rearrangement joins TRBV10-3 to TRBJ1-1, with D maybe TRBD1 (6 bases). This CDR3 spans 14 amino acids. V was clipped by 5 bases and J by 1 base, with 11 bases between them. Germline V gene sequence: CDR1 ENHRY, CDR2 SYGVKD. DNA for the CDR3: TGTGCCATCAGTCCGGGACACAGGAACACTGAAGCTTTCTTT. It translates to CAISPGHRNTEAFF.

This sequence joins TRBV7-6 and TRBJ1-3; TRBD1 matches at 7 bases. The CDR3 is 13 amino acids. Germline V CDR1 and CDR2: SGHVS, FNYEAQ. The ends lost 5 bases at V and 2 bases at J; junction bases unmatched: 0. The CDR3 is CASSRGPGNTIYF. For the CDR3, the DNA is TGTGCCAGCAGCAGGGGGCCTGGAAACACCATATATTTT.

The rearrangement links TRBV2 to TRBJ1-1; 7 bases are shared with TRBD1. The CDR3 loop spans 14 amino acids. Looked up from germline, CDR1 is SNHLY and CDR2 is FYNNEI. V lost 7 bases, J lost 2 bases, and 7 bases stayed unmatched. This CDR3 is CASTGQPLNTEAFF. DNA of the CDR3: TGTGCCAGCACGGGACAGCCTCTAAACACTGAAGCTTTCTTT.

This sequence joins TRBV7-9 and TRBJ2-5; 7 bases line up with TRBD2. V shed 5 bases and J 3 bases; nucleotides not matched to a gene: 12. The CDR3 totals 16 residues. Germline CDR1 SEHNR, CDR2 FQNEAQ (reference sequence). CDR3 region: CASSPSWEGTKETQYF. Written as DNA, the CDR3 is TGTGCCAGCAGCCCATCATGGGAGGGGACCAAAGAGACCCAGTACTTC.

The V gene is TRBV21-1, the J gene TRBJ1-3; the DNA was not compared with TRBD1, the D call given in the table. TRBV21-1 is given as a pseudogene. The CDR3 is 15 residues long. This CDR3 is CASSKSGTGVYTIYF. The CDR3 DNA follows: TGTGCCAGCAGCAAATCCGGGACAGGGGTCTACACCATATATTTT.

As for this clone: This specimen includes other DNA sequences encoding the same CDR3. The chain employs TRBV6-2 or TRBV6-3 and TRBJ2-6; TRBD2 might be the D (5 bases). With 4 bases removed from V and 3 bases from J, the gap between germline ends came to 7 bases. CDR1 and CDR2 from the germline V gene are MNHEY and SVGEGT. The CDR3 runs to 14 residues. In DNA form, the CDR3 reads TGTGCCAGCAGTTCAGGAGGTGGGGCCAACGTCCTGACTTTC. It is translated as CASSSGGGANVLTF.

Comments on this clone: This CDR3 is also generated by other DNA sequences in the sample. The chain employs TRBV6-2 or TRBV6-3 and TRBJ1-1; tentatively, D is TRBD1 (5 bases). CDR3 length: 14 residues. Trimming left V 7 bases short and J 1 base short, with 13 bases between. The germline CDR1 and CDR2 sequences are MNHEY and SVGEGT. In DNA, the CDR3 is TGTGCCAGCACCCCGGGACTCAGGAACACTGAAGCTTTCTTT. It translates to CASTPGLRNTEAFF.

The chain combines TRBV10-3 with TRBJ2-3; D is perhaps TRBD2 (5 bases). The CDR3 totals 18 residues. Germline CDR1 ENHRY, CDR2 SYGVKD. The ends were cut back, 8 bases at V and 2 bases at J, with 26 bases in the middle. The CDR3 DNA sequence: TGTGCCATCGGTTCTCCGGGGTTCGAGCCAATCCTCACAGATACGCAGTATTTT. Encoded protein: CAIGSPGFEPILTDTQYF.

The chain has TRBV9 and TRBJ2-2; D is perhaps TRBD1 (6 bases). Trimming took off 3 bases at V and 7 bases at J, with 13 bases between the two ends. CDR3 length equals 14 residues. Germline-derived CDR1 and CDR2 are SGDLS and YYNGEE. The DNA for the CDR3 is TGTGCCAGCAGCGCCAGGGGAGTGGGCGGGGAGCTGTTTTTT. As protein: CASSARGVGGELFF.

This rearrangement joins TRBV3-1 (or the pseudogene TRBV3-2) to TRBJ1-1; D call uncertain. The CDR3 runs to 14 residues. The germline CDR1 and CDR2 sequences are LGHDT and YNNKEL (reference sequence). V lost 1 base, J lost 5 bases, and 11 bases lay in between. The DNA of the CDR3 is TGTGCCAGCAGCCAAGCCTGGACTGGAACTGAAGCTTTCTTT. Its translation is CASSQAWTGTEAFF.

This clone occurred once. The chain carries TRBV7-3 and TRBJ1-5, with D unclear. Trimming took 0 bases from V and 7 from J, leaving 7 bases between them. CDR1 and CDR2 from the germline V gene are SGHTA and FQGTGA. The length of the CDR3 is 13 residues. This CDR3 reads CASSLTIGQPQHF. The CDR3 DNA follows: TGTGCCAGCAGCTTAACTATTGGCCAGCCCCAGCATTTT.

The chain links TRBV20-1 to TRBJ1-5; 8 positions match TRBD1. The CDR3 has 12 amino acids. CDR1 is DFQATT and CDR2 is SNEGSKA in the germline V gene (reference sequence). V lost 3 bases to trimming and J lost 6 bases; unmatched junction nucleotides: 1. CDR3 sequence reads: CSASGQGQPQHF. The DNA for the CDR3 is TGCAGTGCTAGTGGACAGGGTCAGCCCCAGCATTTT.

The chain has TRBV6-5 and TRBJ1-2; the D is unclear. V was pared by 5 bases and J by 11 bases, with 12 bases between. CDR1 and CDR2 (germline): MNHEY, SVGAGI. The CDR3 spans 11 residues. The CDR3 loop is CASSTGIRYTF. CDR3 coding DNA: TGTGCCAGCAGTACCGGGATCAGATACACCTTC.

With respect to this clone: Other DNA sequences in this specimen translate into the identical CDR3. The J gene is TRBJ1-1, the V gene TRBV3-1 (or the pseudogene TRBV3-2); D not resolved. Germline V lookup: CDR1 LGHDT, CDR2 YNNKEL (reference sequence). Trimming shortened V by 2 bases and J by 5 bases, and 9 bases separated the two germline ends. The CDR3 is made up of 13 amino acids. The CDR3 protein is CASSQLRGTEAFF. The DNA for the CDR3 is TGTGCCAGCAGCCAACTTCGGGGAACTGAAGCTTTCTTT.

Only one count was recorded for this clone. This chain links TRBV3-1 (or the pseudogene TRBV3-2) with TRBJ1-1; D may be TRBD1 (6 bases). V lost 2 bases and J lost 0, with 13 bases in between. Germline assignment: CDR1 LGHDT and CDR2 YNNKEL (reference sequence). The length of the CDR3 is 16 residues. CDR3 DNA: TGTGCCAGCAGCCAAATGAGGACAGTTGTGAACACTGAAGCTTTCTTT. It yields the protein CASSQMRTVVNTEAFF.